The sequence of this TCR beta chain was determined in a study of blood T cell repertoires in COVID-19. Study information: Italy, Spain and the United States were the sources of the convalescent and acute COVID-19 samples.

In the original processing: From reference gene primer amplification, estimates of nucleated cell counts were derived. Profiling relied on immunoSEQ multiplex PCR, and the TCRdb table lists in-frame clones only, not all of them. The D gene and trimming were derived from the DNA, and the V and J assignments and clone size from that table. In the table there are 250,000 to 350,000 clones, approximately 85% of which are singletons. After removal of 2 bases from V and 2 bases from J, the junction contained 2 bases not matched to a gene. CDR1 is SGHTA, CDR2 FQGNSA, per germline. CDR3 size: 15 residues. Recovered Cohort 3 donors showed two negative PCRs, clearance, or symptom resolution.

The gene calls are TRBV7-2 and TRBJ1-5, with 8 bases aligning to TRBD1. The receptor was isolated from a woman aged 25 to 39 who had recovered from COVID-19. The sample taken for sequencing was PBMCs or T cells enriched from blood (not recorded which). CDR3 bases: TGTGCCAGCAGCTTACCGGGACAGGGCAATCAGCCCCAGCATTTT. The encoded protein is CASSLPGQGNQPQHF.